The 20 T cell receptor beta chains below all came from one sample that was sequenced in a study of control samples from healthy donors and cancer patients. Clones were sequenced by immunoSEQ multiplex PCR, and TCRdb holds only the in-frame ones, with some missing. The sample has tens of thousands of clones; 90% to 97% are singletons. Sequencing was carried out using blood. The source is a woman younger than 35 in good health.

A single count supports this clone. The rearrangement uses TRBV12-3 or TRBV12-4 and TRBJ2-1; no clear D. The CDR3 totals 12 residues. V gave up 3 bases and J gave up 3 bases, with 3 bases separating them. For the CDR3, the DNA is TGTGCCAGCAGTTTTGTCTACAATGAGCAGTTCTTC. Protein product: CASSFVYNEQFF.

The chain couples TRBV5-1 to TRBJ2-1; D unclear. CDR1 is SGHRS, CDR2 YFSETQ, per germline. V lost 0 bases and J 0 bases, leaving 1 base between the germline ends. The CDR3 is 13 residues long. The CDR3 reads CASSLASYNEQFF. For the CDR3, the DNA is TGCGCCAGCAGCTTGGCCTCCTACAATGAGCAGTTCTTC. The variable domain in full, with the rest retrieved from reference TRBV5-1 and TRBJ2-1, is KAGVTQTPRYLIKTRGQQVTLSCSPISGHRSVSWYQQTPGQGLQFLFEYFSETQRNKGNFPGRFSGRQFSNSRSEMNVSTLELGDSALYLCASSLASYNEQFFGPGTRLTVL.

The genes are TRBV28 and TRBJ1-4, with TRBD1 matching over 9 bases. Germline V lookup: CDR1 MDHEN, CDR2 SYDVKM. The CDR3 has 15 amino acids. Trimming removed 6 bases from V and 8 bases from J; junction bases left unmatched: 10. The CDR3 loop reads CASRGTGGSGEKLFF. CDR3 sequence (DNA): TGTGCCAGCAGGGGAACAGGGGGCAGCGGAGAAAAACTGTTTTTT.

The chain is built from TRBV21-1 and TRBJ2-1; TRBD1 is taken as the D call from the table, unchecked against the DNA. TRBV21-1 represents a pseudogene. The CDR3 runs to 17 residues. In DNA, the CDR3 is TGTGCCAGCAGCCCTTCGCGGGGACAGGGAAGGAACAATGAGCAGTTCTTC. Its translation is CASSPSRGQGRNNEQFF.

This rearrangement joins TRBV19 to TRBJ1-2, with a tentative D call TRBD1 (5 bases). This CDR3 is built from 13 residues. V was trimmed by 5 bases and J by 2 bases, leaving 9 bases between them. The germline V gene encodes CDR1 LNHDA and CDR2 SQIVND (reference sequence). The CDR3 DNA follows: TGTGCCAGTAGTTTACAGGAAAACTATGGCTACACCTTC. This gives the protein CASSLQENYGYTF.

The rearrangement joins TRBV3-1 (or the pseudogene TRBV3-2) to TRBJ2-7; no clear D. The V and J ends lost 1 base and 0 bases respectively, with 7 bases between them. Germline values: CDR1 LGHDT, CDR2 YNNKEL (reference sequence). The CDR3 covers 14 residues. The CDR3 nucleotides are TGTGCCAGCAGCCAAGTTACGACCTCCTACGAGCAGTACTTC. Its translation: CASSQVTTSYEQYF.

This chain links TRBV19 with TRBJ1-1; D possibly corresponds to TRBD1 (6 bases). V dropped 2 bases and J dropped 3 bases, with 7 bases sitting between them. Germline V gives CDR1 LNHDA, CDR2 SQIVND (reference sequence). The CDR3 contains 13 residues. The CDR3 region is CASSITGYTEAFF. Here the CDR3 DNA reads TGTGCCAGTAGTATAACAGGGTACACTGAAGCTTTCTTT.

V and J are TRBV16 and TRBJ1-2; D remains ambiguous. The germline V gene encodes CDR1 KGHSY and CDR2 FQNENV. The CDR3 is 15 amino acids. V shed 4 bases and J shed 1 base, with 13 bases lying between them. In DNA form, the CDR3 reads TGTGCCAGCAGCCTTCCCGGGAATTTTAACTATGGCTACACCTTC. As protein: CASSLPGNFNYGYTF.

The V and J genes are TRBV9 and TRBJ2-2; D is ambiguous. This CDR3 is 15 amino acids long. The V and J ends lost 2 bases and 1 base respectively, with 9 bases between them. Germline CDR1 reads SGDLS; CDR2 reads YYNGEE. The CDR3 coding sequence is TGTGCCAGCAGCGTTATGATAGGGAACACCGGGGAGCTGTTTTTT. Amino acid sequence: CASSVMIGNTGELFF.

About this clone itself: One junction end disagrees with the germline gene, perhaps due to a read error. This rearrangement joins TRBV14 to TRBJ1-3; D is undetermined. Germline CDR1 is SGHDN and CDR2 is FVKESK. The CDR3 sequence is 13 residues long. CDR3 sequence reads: CASSVGPGNTIYF. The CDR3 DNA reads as TGTGCCAGCAGCGTGGGCCCTGGGAACACCATATATTTT.

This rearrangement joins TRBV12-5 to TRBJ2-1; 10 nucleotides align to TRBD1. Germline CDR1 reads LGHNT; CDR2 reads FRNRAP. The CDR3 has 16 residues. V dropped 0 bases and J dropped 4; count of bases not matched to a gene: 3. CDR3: CASGLVRQGAYNEQFF. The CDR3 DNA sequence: TGTGCTAGTGGTTTGGTACGACAGGGGGCGTACAATGAGCAGTTCTTC.

The CDR3 region is CASSHSEGGGDTQYF. CDR3 DNA sequence: TGTGCCAGCAGTCACTCCGAGGGGGGCGGAGATACGCAGTATTTT. This chain links TRBV7-2 with TRBJ2-3, with D tentatively TRBD1 or TRBD2 (6 bases each). V gave up 6 bases and J gave up 5 bases, with 18 bases separating them. Germline CDR1 SGHTA, CDR2 FQGNSA. The CDR3 loop spans 15 amino acids.

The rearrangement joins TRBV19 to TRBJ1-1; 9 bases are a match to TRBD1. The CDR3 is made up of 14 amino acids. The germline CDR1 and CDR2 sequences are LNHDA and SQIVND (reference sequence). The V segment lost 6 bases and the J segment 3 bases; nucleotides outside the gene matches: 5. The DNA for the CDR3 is TGTGCCAGTAGCCACAGGGGGCCGGACACTGAAGCTTTCTTT. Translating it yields CASSHRGPDTEAFF. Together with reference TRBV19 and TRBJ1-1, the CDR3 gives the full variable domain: DGGITQSPKYLFRKEGQNVTLSCEQNLNHDAMYWYRQDPGQGLRLIYYSQIVNDFQKGDIAEGYSVSREKKESFPLTVTSAQKNPTAFYLCASSHRGPDTEAFFGQGTRLTVV.

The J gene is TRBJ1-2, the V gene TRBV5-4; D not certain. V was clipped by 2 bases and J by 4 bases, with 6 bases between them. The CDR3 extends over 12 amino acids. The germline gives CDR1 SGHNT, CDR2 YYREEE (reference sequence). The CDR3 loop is CASSFPTYGYTF. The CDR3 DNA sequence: TGTGCCAGCAGCTTTCCGACCTATGGCTACACCTTC. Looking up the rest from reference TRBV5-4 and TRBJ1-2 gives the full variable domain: ETGVTQSPTHLIKTRGQQVTLRCSSQSGHNTVSWYQQALGQGPQFIFQYYREEENGRGNFPPRFSGLQFPNYSSELNVNALELDDSALYLCASSFPTYGYTFGSGTRLTVV.

CDR3 sequence (DNA): TGTGCCAGCAGTGGGGACGGGGCCAACGTCCTGACTTTC. It specifies CASSGDGANVLTF. This chain joins TRBV6-4 and TRBJ2-6, with D possibly being TRBD1 or TRBD2 (5 bases each). Trimming took 4 bases from V and 4 from J, leaving 5 bases between them. The CDR3 is 13 amino acids. Germline CDR1 reads MRHNA; CDR2 reads SNTAGT.

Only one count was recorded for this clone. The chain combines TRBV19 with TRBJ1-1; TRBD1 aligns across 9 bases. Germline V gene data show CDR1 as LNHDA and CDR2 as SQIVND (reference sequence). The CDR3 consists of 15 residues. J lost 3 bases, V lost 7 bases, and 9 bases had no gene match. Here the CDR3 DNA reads TGTGCCAGTAAAAATTCGGACAGGGGAGACACTGAAGCTTTCTTT. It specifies CASKNSDRGDTEAFF.

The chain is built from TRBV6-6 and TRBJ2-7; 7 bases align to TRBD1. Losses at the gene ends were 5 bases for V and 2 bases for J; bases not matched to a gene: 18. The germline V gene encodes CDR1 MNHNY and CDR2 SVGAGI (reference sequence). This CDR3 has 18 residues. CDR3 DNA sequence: TGTGCCAGCAGTCGATCCTCCAGGCAGACAGGGAAAACCTACGAGCAGTACTTC. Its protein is CASSRSSRQTGKTYEQYF.

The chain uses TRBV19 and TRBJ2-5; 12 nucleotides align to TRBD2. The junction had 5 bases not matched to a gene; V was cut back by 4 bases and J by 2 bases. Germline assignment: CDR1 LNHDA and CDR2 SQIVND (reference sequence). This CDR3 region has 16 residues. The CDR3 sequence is CASSTGLAGLQETQYF. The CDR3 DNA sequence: TGTGCCAGTAGTACTGGACTAGCGGGGCTTCAAGAGACCCAGTACTTC.

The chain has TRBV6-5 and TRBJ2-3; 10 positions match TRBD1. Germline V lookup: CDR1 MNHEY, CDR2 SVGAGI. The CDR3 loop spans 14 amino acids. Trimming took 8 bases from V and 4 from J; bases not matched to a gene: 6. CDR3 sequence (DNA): TGTGCCAGCGGAACCGGGACAGGGGCAGATACGCAGTATTTT. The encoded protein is CASGTGTGADTQYF.

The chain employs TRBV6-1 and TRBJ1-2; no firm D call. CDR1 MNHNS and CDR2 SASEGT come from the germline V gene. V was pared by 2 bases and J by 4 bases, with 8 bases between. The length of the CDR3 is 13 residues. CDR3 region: CASSESEIYGYTF. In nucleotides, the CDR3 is TGTGCCAGCAGTGAATCGGAAATCTATGGCTACACCTTC.